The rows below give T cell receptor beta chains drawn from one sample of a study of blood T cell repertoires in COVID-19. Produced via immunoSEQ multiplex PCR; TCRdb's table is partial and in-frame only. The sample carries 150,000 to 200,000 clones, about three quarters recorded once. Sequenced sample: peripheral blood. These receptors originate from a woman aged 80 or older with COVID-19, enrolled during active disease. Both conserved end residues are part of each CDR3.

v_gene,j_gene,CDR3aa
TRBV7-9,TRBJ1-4,CASSGGSDNEKLFF
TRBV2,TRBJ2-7,CASSDQGAYEQYF
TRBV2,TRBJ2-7,CASSGTGEQYF
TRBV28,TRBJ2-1,CASSLLLWTSGIYEQFF
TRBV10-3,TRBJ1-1,CAISEATGWNEAFF
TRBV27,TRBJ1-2,CASSPWTGNYGYTF
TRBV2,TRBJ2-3,CASSEQGDTDTQYF
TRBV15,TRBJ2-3,CATGGASGASSDTQYF
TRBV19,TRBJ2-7,CASSTQGGDLYEQYF
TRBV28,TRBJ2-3,CASSLTTGRSTQYF
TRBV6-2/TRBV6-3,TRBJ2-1,CASSYDSPSSYNEQFF
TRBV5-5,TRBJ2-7,CASSPTGTTTNEQYF
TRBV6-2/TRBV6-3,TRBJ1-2,CASSYMGSGNGYTF
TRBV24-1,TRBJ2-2,CATSDTTQGILTGELFF
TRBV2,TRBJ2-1,CASSASRNEQFF
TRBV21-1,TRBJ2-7,CASSNHQMPYF
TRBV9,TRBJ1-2,CASRGAWNYGYTF
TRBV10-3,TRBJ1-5,CAISESGQGRQPQHF
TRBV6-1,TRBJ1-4,CASSEALRSMGRFWEKLFF
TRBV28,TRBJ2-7,CASSLRGGAYEQYF
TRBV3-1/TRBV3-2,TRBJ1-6,CASSQARQGYNSPLHF
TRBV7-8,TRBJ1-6,CASSSTPGGRNSPLHF
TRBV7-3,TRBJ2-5,CASSKNGRLAGQETQYF
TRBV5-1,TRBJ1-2,CASSLDGDYGYTF
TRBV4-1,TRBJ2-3,CASSLRFITTDTQYF
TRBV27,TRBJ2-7,CASSSTGVAYEQYF
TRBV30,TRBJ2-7,CAWRTSGPGEQYF
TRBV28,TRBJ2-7,CASSTGAYEQYF
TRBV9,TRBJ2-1,CASSRAGSSYNEQFF
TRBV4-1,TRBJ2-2,CASSQVAGEVTGELFF
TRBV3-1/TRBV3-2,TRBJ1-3,CASSQGGSGNTIYF
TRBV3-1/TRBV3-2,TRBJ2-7,CASSQELGDRGLSRSYEQYF
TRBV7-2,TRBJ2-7,CASSASSGGFNEQYF
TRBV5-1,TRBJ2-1,CASSDSGSSYNEQFF
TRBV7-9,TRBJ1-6,CASSIQANNSPLHF
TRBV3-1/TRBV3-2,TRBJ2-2,CASSQDLTSGNTGELFF
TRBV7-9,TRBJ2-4,CASSPTGSKNIQYF
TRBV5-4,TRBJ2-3,CASSRGLGQSTDTQYF
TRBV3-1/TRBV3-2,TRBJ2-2,CASSQDHTYLAGELFF
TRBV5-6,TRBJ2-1,CASSHPIARDNEQFF
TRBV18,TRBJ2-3,CASSPLGLAGGRTDTQYF
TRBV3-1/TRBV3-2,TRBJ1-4,CASSQDLVEKLFF
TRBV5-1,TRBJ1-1,CASSSQGGRTEAFF
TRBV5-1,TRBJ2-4,CASSRDREDIQYF